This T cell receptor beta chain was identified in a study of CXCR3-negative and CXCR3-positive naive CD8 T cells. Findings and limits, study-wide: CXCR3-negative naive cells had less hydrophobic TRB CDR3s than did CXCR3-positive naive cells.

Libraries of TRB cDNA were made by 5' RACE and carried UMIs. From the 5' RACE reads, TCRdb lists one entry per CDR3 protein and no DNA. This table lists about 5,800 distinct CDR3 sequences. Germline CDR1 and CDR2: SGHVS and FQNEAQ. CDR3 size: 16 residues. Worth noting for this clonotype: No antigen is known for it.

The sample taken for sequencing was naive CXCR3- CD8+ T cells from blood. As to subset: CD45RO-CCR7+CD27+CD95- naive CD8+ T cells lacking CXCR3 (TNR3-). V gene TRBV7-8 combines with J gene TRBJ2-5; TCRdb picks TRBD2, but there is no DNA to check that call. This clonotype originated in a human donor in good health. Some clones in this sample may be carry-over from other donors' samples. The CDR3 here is CASSLVSGRGQETQYF. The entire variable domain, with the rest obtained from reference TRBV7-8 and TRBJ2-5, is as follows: GAGVSQSPRYKVAKRGQDVALRCDPISGHVSLFWYQQALGQGPEFLTYFQNEAQLDKSGLPSDRFFAERPEGSVSTLKIQRTQQEDSAVYLCASSLVSGRGQETQYFGPGTRLLVL.